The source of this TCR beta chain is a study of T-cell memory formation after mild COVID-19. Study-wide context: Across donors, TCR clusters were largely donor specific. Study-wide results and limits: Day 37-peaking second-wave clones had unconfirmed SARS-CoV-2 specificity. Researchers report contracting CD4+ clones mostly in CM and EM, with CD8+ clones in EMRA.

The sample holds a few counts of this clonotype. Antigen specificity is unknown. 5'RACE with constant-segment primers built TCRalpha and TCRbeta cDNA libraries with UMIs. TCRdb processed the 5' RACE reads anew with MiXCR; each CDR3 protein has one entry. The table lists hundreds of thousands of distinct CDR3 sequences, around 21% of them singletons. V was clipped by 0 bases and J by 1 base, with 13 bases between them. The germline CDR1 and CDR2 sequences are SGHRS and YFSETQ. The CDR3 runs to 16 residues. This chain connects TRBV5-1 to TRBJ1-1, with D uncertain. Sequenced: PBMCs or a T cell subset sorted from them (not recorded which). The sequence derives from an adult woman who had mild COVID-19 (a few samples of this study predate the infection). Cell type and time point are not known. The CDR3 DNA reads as TGCGCCAGCAGCTTGGACGCGCTGGTCGGGAACACTGAAGCTTTCTTT. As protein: CASSLDALVGNTEAFF.